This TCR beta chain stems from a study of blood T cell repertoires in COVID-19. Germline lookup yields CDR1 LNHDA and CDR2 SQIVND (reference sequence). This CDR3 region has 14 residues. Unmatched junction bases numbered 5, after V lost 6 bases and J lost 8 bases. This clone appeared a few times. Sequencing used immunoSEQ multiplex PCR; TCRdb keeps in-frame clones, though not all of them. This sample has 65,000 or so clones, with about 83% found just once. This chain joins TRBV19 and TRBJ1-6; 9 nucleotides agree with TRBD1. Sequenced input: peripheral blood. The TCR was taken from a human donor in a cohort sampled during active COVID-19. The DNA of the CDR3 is TGTGCCAGTAGACCACAGGGGGCGCATTCACCCCTCCACTTT. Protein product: CASRPQGAHSPLHF.